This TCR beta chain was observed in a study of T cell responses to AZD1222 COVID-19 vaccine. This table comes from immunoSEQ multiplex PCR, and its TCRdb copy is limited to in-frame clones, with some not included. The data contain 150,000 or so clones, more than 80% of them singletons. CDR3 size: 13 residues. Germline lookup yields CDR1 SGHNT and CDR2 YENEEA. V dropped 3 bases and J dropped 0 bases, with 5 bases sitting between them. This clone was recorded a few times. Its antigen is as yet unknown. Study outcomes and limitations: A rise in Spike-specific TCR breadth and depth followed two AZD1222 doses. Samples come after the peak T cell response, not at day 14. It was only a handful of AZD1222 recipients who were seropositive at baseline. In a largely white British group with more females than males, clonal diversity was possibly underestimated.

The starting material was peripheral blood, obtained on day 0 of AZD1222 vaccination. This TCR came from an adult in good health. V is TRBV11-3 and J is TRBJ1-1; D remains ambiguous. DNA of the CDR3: TGTGCCAGCAGCTTTCAGGTGAACACTGAAGCTTTCTTT. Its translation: CASSFQVNTEAFF.